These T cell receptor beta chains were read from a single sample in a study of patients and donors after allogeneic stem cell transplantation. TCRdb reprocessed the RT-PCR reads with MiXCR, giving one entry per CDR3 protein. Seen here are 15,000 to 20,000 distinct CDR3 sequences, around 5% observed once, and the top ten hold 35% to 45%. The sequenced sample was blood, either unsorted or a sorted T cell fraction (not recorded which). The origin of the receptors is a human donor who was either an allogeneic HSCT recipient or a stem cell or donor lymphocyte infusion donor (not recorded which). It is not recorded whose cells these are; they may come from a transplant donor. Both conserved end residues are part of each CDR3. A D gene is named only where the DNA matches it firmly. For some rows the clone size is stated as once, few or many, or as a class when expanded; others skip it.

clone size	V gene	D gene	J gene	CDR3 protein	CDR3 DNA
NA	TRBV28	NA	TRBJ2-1	CASSPSGPANEQFF	TGTGCCAGCAGTCCCTCGGGTCCGGCCAATGAGCAGTTCTTC
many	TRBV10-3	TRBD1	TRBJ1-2	CATRPGGADYGYTF	TGTGCCACCCGTCCAGGGGGCGCTGACTATGGCTACACCTTC
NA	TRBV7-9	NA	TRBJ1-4	CASSPRDKEGEKLFF	TGTGCCAGCAGCCCCAGGGATAAAGAGGGGGAAAAACTGTTTTTT
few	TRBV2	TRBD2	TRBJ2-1	CASEGLTSGNEQFF	TGTGCCAGCGAAGGATTGACTAGCGGCAATGAGCAGTTCTTC
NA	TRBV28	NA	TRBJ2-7	CASSLKRTYEQYF	TGTGCCAGCAGTTTAAAGAGAACTTACGAGCAGTACTTC
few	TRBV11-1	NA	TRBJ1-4	CASSLDENEKLFF	TGTGCCAGCAGCCTGGACGAGAATGAAAAACTGTTTTTT
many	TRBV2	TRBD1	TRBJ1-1	CASSSGGARVGAFF	TGTGCCAGCAGCTCAGGGGGGGCGCGGGTTGGAGCTTTCTTT
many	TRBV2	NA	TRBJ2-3	CASRGLISTDTQYF	TGTGCCAGCAGAGGGCTCATTAGCACAGATACGCAGTATTTT
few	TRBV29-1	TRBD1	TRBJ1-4	CSVILNWTGGRSTNEKLFF	TGCAGCGTTATACTAAACTGGACAGGGGGCCGGTCAACTAATGAAAAACTGTTTTTT
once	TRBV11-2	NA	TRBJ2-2	CASSLDLSWGARVTGELFF	TGTGCCAGCAGCTTAGATCTTTCGTGGGGAGCGAGGGTCACCGGGGAGCTGTTTTTT
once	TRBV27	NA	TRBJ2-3	CASSGPGADTQYF	TGTGCCAGCAGCGGACCAGGGGCAGATACGCAGTATTTT
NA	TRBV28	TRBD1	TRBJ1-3	CASSWGTGRNTIYF	TGTGCCAGCAGTTGGGGGACAGGGAGAAACACCATATATTTT
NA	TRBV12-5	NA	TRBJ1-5	CASGLGGVDQPQHF	TGTGCTAGTGGTTTGGGAGGGGTAGACCAGCCCCAGCATTTT
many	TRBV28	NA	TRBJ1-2	CASSLGSLYGYTF	TGTGCCAGCAGTTTAGGCAGTCTCTATGGCTACACCTTC
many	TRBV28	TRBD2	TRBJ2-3	CASTSSGRYTDTQYF	TGTGCCAGCACGAGTAGCGGGCGCTACACAGATACGCAGTATTTT
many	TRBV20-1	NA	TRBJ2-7	CSAPPSGQSYEQYF	TGCAGTGCCCCCCCTAGCGGACAGTCCTACGAGCAGTACTTC
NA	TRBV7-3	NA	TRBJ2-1	CASSLRASGDRGEQFF	TGTGCCAGCAGCTTAAGGGCTAGCGGGGACAGGGGTGAGCAGTTCTTC
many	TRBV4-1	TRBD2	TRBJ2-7	CASSPGAGASYEQYF	TGCGCCAGCAGCCCCGGAGCGGGAGCTTCCTACGAGCAGTACTTC
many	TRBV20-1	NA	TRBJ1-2	CSASHGPNYGYTF	TGCAGTGCTAGTCATGGGCCCAACTATGGCTACACCTTC
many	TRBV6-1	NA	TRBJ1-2	CASSDGPIPPYGYTF	TGTGCCAGCAGTGACGGTCCAATTCCACCCTATGGCTACACCTTC
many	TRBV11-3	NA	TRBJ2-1	CASNEAGRNEQFF	TGTGCCAGCAATGAAGCTGGGAGGAATGAGCAGTTCTTC
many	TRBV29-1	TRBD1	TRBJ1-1	CSGGDRNTEAFF	TGCAGCGGGGGGGACAGGAACACTGAAGCTTTCTTT
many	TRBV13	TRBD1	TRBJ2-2	CASNRQGLDGELFF	TGTGCCAGCAACAGACAGGGGTTGGACGGGGAGCTGTTTTTT